These 10 T cell receptor beta chains were all obtained from the same sample, sequenced in a study of T cell changes during pregnancy in multiple sclerosis. Profiled with immunoSEQ multiplex PCR; TCRdb holds only in-frame clones, not every one. In the table there are some 50,000 clones, roughly 90% of which are singletons. This material consisted of peripheral blood, taken in the first trimester of pregnancy. Receptor source: a female donor in good health, enrolled as a control in a pregnancy study.

CDR3 protein: CASRPGDQETQYF. The CDR3 DNA follows: TGTGCCAGCAGGCCGGGAGACCAAGAGACCCAGTACTTC. V and J are TRBV6-5 and TRBJ2-5; possible D gene TRBD2, 6 bases. Looked up from germline, CDR1 is MNHEY and CDR2 is SVGAGI. The CDR3 totals 13 residues. The V gene lost 6 bases and the J gene lost 0 bases, with 8 bases spanning the gap.

This chain links TRBV18 with TRBJ1-3; the D is unclear. Trimming pared 3 bases from V and 0 bases from J, leaving 9 bases between. The CDR3 runs 15 residues. Germline V gene sequence: CDR1 KGHSH, CDR2 LQKENI. This chain's CDR3 is CASSPAASSGNTIYF. The DNA of the CDR3 is TGTGCCAGCTCACCCGCGGCGAGCTCTGGAAACACCATATATTTT.

The V and J genes are TRBV10-1 and TRBJ1-2; tentatively, D is TRBD1 (6 bases). The CDR3 extends over 19 amino acids. Trimming cost V 4 bases and J 0 bases, with 24 bases left between them. CDR1 and CDR2 (germline): WNHNN, SYGVQD (reference sequence). The CDR3 DNA sequence: TGCGCCAGCAGTGTGTACAACAGGGTCATAGTCCCTACTAACTATGGCTACACCTTC. Translating it yields CASSVYNRVIVPTNYGYTF.

The V call is TRBV28, the J call TRBJ2-3, with 11 nucleotides matching TRBD1. With 5 bases clipped from V and 5 bases from J, the junction kept 12 bases outside the gene matches. Germline-derived CDR1 and CDR2 are MDHEN and SYDVKM. The CDR3 totals 17 residues. CDR3 coding DNA: TGTGCCAGCAGTCTCACCGGGACAGGGGGTTTTCAAGATACGCAGTATTTT. This codes for CASSLTGTGGFQDTQYF. Using reference TRBV28 and TRBJ2-3 for the parts outside the CDR3, the full variable domain is DVKVTQSSRYLVKRTGEKVFLECVQDMDHENMFWYRQDPGLGLRLIYFSYDVKMKEKGDIPEGYSVSREKKERFSLILESASTNQTSMYLCASSLTGTGGFQDTQYFGPGTRLTVL.

The chain employs TRBV7-9 and TRBJ2-1; possibly TRBD1 for D (5 bases). Germline V gives CDR1 SEHNR, CDR2 FQNEAQ (reference sequence). Trimming stripped 5 bases from V and 6 bases from J, with 17 bases between. This CDR3 has 15 residues. This chain's CDR3 is CASSGPGLKTNEQFF. CDR3 bases: TGTGCCAGCAGCGGCCCAGGGCTCAAAACCAATGAGCAGTTCTTC.

V is TRBV30 and J is TRBJ1-3; D not certain. V was shortened by 0 bases and J by 0 bases, with 9 bases between the two germline ends. The CDR3 covers 15 residues. Germline-derived CDR1 and CDR2 are GTSNPN and SVGIG (reference sequence). The CDR3 sequence: CAWSVLGLSGNTIYF. CDR3 DNA: TGTGCCTGGAGTGTACTAGGACTCTCTGGAAACACCATATATTTT.

Comments on this clone: At one of its ends the junction is not consistent with the germline gene, which may arise from a read error. The V call is TRBV4-3, the J call TRBJ1-2; the D is unclear. The CDR3 loop spans 10 amino acids. Germline V gene data show CDR1 as LGHNA and CDR2 as YSLEER. CDR3 in amino acids: CASSPPHEAF. CDR3 DNA sequence: TGCGCCAGCAGCCCGCCACACGAAGCCTTC.

The rearrangement links TRBV2 to TRBJ1-1, with D uncertain. The CDR3 runs to 14 residues. The germline CDR1 and CDR2 sequences are SNHLY and FYNNEI. V dropped 7 bases and J dropped 7 bases, with 19 bases sitting between them. In DNA form, the CDR3 reads TGTGCCAGCAACCCCGGACGGGGATGGGTTGAAGCTTTCTTT. It yields the protein CASNPGRGWVEAFF.

The V call is TRBV7-3, the J call TRBJ2-1, with 9 bases identical to TRBD1. The J segment lost 8 bases and the V segment lost 3 bases, leaving 8 bases of the junction unmatched. CDR1 is SGHTA, CDR2 FQGTGA, per germline. This CDR3 has 15 residues. The CDR3 sequence is CASSFDKDRGDEQFF. The CDR3 region has the DNA TGTGCCAGCAGCTTCGATAAGGACAGGGGTGATGAGCAGTTCTTC. The full variable domain, in which reference TRBV7-3 and TRBJ2-1 provide the parts outside the CDR3, is GAGVSQTPSNKVTEKGKYVELRCDPISGHTALYWYRQSLGQGPEFLIYFQGTGAADDSGLPNDRFFAVRPEGSVSTLKIQRTERGDSAVYLCASSFDKDRGDEQFFGPGTRLTVL.

The chain has TRBV5-1 and TRBJ2-3, with TRBD1 matching over 7 bases. Per the germline V gene, CDR1 is SGHRS and CDR2 is YFSETQ. With V trimmed by 4 bases and J by 3 bases, 2 bases remained unmatched. The CDR3 has 13 residues. The CDR3 here is CASSGTATDTQYF. CDR3 bases: TGCGCCAGCAGCGGGACAGCTACAGATACGCAGTATTTT. Full variable domain (missing parts from reference TRBV5-1 and TRBJ2-3): KAGVTQTPRYLIKTRGQQVTLSCSPISGHRSVSWYQQTPGQGLQFLFEYFSETQRNKGNFPGRFSGRQFSNSRSEMNVSTLELGDSALYLCASSGTATDTQYFGPGTRLTVL.